This T cell receptor beta chain was observed in a study of shared clonotypes between healthy human individuals. Clones were read by immunoSEQ multiplex PCR, and TCRdb kept only the in-frame ones, dropping some. Among about 2.4 million clones, 80% to 95% were seen once, and the ten largest hold around 0.4%. The CDR3 has 14 amino acids. Germline CDR1 and CDR2: SNHLY and FYNNEI. Trimming took 8 bases from V and 6 from J; bases not matched to a gene: 10. The V call is TRBV2, the J call TRBJ2-7; 10 nucleotides match TRBD1. The origin of this receptor is a man between 18 and 29 years old in good health. Some clones in this sample may be carry-over from other donors' samples. Sequencing was performed on naive CD4+ T cells from PBMCs. Subset indicated: CD45RA+ positively selected. The CDR3 loop reads CASELAGTGVEQYF. The CDR3 DNA reads as TGTGCCAGCGAGCTCGCCGGGACAGGGGTCGAGCAGTACTTC. Full variable domain (outside the CDR3, taken from reference TRBV2 and TRBJ2-7): EPEVTQTPSHQVTQMGQEVILRCVPISNHLYFYWYRQILGQKVEFLVSFYNNEISEKSEIFDDQFSVERPDGSNFTLKIRSTKLEDSAMYFCASELAGTGVEQYFGPGTRLTVT.